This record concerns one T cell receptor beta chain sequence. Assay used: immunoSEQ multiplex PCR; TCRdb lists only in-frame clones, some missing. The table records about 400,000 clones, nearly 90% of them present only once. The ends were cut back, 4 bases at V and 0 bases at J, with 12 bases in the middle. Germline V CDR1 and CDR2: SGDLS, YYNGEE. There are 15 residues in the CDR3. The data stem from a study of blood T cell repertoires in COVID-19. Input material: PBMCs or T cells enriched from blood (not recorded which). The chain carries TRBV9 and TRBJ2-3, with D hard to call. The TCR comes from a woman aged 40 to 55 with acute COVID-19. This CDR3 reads CASSPNRPSTDTQYF. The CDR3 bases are TGTGCCAGCAGCCCCAACAGACCTAGCACAGATACGCAGTATTTT.